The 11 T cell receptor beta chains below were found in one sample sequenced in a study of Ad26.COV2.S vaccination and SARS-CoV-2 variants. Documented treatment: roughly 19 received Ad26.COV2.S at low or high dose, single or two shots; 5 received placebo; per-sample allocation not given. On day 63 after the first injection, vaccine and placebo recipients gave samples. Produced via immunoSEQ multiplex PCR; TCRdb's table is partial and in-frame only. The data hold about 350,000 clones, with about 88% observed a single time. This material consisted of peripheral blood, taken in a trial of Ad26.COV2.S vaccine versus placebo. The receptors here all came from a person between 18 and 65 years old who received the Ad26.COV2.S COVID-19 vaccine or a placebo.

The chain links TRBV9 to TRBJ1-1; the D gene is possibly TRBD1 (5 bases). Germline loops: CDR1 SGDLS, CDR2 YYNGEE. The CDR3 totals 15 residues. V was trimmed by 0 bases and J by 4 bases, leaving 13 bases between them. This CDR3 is CASSVVLGGTTEAFF. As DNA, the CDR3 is TGTGCCAGCAGCGTAGTACTGGGAGGGACCACTGAAGCTTTCTTT.

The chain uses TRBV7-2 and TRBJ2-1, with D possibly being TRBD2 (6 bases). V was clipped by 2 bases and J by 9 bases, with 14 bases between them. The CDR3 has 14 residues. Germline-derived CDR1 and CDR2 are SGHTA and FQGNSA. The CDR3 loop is CASSLSGPAGEQFF. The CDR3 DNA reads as TGTGCCAGCAGCTTATCTGGGCCAGCGGGTGAGCAGTTCTTC.

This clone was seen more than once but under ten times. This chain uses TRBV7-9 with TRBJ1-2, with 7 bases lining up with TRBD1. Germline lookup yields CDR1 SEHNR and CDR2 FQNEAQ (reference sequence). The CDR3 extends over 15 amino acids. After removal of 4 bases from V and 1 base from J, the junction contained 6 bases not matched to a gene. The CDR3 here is CASSSLGQVNYGYTF. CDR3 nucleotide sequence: TGTGCCAGCAGCTCACTAGGACAGGTTAACTATGGCTACACCTTC.

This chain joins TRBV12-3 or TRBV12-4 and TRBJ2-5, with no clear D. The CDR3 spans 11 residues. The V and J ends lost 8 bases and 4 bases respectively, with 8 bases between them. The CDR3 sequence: CASGPPETQYF. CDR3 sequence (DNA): TGTGCCAGCGGCCCCCCAGAGACCCAGTACTTC.

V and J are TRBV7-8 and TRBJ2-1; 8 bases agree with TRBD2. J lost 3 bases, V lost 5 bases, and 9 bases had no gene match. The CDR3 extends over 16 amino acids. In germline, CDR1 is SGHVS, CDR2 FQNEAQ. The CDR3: CASSPPQAGVYNEQFF. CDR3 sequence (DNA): TGTGCCAGCAGCCCCCCTCAAGCGGGAGTCTACAATGAGCAGTTCTTC.

The CDR3 region has the DNA TGTGCCAGCAGCCAAGATATGGGGGATAGCACAGATACGCAGTATTTT. It encodes CASSQDMGDSTDTQYF. The chain employs TRBV14 and TRBJ2-3, with D possibly being TRBD1 or TRBD2 (5 bases each). Trimming cost V 0 bases and J 0 bases, with 10 bases left between them. The CDR3 contains 16 residues. In germline, CDR1 is SGHDN, CDR2 FVKESK.

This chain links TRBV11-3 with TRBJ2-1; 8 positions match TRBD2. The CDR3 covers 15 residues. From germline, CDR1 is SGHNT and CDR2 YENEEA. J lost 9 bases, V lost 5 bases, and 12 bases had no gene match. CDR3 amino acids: CASSPGLATQGEQFF. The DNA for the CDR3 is TGTGCCAGCAGCCCTGGACTAGCCACCCAAGGTGAGCAGTTCTTC.

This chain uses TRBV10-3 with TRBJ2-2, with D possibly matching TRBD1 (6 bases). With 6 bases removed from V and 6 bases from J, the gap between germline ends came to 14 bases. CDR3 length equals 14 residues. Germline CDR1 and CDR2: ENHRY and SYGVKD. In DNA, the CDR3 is TGTGCCATCAGCCTGTTTAAGGGGGCCGGGGAGCTGTTTTTT. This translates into CAISLFKGAGELFF.

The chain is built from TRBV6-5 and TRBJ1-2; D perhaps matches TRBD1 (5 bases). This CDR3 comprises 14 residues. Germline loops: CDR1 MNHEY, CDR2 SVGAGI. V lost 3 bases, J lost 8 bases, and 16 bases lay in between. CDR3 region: CASSYRGSSDGYTF. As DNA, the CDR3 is TGTGCCAGCAGTTATCGGGGGTCCTCCGACGGCTACACCTTC.

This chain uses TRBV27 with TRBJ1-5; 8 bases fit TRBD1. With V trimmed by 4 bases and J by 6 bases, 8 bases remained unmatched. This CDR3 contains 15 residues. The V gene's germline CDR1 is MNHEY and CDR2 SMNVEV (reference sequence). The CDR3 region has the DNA TGTGCCAGCAGTTCCACCAGGGGGCCGGTTCAGCCCCAGCATTTT. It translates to CASSSTRGPVQPQHF.

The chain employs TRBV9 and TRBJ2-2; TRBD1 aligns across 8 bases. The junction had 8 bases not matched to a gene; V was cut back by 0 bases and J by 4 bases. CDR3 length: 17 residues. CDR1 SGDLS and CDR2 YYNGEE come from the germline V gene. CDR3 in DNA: TGTGCCAGCAGCGTAGCCCCGGGGACAGGCTTCACCGGGGAGCTGTTTTTT. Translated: CASSVAPGTGFTGELFF.